These 22 T cell receptor beta chains were all obtained from the same sample, sequenced in a study of blood T cell repertoires in COVID-19. The assay was immunoSEQ multiplex PCR, and TCRdb's table has in-frame clones only and misses some. The sample has roughly 520,000 clones, roughly 90% seen once; the top ten hold less than 2%. Sequencing input: PBMCs or T cells enriched from blood (not recorded which). These receptor sequences come from a woman aged 40 to 50 who had recovered from COVID-19.

The chain uses TRBV6-2 or TRBV6-3 and TRBJ1-1; D is perhaps TRBD1 (5 bases). This CDR3 comprises 14 residues. Germline V gene sequence: CDR1 MNHEY, CDR2 SVGEGT. Trimming took off 0 bases at V and 6 bases at J, with 11 bases between the two ends. This CDR3 reads CASSYSVGGAEAFF. The CDR3 DNA follows: TGTGCCAGCAGTTACTCCGTGGGAGGGGCTGAAGCTTTCTTT.

This clone appeared a single time. V gene TRBV18 combines with J gene TRBJ1-2; D gene unclear. CDR3 length: 15 residues. The germline CDR1 and CDR2 sequences are KGHSH and LQKENI. Trimming cost V 3 bases and J 3 bases, with 14 bases left between them. The CDR3 loop reads CASSPTTGKDYGYTF. CDR3 nucleotides: TGTGCCAGCTCACCTACCACCGGGAAAGACTATGGCTACACCTTC.

V and J are TRBV18 and TRBJ2-1; 11 positions match TRBD2. V lost 0 bases to trimming and J lost 5 bases; unmatched junction nucleotides: 0. This CDR3 has 15 amino acids. The germline V gene encodes CDR1 KGHSH and CDR2 LQKENI. The CDR3 sequence is CASSPPSGRDNEQFF. CDR3 nucleotide sequence: TGTGCCAGCTCACCACCTAGCGGGAGGGACAATGAGCAGTTCTTC.

This clone has just a few counts. The chain joins TRBV5-1 to TRBJ2-5, with D perhaps TRBD1 (6 bases). CDR1 is SGHRS and CDR2 is YFSETQ in the germline V gene. V lost 0 bases to trimming and J lost 4 bases, with 16 bases between them. The CDR3 is 16 amino acids. The CDR3 reads CASSLGTGSQRETQYF. Written as DNA, the CDR3 is TGCGCCAGCAGCTTGGGAACAGGGAGCCAACGAGAGACCCAGTACTTC.

This chain joins TRBV18 and TRBJ1-1; no clear D. The CDR3 has 13 amino acids. Germline CDR1 KGHSH, CDR2 LQKENI. Trimming left V 2 bases short and J 3 bases short, with 7 bases between. The CDR3, as DNA: TGTGCCAGCTCACCAGGGAGGGACACTGAAGCTTTCTTT. It encodes CASSPGRDTEAFF.

V and J are TRBV14 and TRBJ2-1; D unclear. The CDR3 contains 11 residues. Germline V CDR1 and CDR2: SGHDN, FVKESK. The V gene lost 1 base and the J gene lost 7 bases, with 2 bases spanning the gap. This CDR3 is CASSQANEQFF. CDR3 nucleotide sequence: TGTGCCAGCAGCCAAGCTAATGAGCAGTTCTTC.

The chain links TRBV30 to TRBJ1-1; 8 bases map to TRBD1. The germline gives CDR1 GTSNPN, CDR2 SVGIG (reference sequence). The V gene end was trimmed by 7 bases and the J gene end by 2 bases; junction bases not matched to a gene: 12. This CDR3 region has 15 residues. This chain's CDR3 is CASHPTGTGNTEAFF. DNA of the CDR3: TGTGCCTCACACCCTACCGGGACAGGCAACACTGAAGCTTTCTTT.

The V gene is TRBV29-1, the J gene TRBJ1-4; 9 bases are a match to TRBD1. The V segment lost 6 bases and the J segment 7 bases; nucleotides outside the gene matches: 6. This CDR3 is 13 amino acids long. Germline-derived CDR1 and CDR2 are SQVTM and ANQGSEA. CDR3 amino acids: CSVSDRGREKLFF. The CDR3 DNA reads as TGCAGCGTGTCGGACAGGGGACGTGAAAAACTGTTTTTT. Based on the CDR3 plus reference TRBV29-1 and TRBJ1-4, the full variable domain is SAVISQKPSRDICQRGTSLTIQCQVDSQVTMMFWYRQQPGQSLTLIATANQGSEATYESGFVIDKFPISRPNLTFSTLTVSNMSPEDSSIYLCSVSDRGREKLFFGSGTQLSVL.

The chain uses TRBV5-4 and TRBJ2-7; 8 nucleotides match TRBD2. Germline-derived CDR1 and CDR2 are SGHNT and YYREEE (reference sequence). The V segment lost 4 bases and the J segment 7 bases; nucleotides outside the gene matches: 13. There are 15 residues in the CDR3. CDR3 DNA sequence: TGTGCCAGCAGCCCGGGGGGGCTAGTAACAGGGGAGCAGTACTTC. Amino acid sequence: CASSPGGLVTGEQYF. Based on the CDR3 plus reference TRBV5-4 and TRBJ2-7, the full variable domain is ETGVTQSPTHLIKTRGQQVTLRCSSQSGHNTVSWYQQALGQGPQFIFQYYREEENGRGNFPPRFSGLQFPNYSSELNVNALELDDSALYLCASSPGGLVTGEQYFGPGTRLTVT.

The CDR3 DNA is TGTGCCAGCAGCCACAAATATAAAACAGGCAACCAAGAGACCCAGTACTTC. This codes for CASSHKYKTGNQETQYF. The chain has TRBV5-5 and TRBJ2-5; possible D gene TRBD1, 5 bases. The germline V and J ends were trimmed by 4 bases and 0 bases, with 19 bases remaining between them. Germline values: CDR1 SGHKS, CDR2 YYEKEE (reference sequence). The CDR3 is 17 residues long.

This clone was detected a few times. V usage is TRBV7-9 and J usage is TRBJ2-2; 9 bases fit TRBD1. Germline V gene data show CDR1 as SEHNR and CDR2 as FQNEAQ (reference sequence). V shed 0 bases and J 5 bases; nucleotides not matched to a gene: 10. The CDR3 covers 18 residues. CDR3 DNA: TGTGCCAGCAGCTTAGCTGGTATGACAGGGGGTTTGACCGGGGAGCTGTTTTTT. As protein: CASSLAGMTGGLTGELFF. Together with reference TRBV7-9 and TRBJ2-2, the CDR3 gives the full variable domain: DTGVSQNPRHKITKRGQNVTFRCDPISEHNRLYWYRQTLGQGPEFLTYFQNEAQLEKSRLLSDRFSAERPKGSFSTLEIQRTEQGDSAMYLCASSLAGMTGGLTGELFFGEGSRLTVL.

The chain joins TRBV27 to TRBJ1-1; perhaps TRBD1 as D (6 bases). The germline CDR1 and CDR2 sequences are MNHEY and SMNVEV (reference sequence). Trimming stripped 5 bases from V and 1 base from J, with 20 bases between. CDR3 length: 17 amino acids. The CDR3 spells CASSIGPGGRANTEAFF. DNA for the CDR3: TGTGCCAGCAGTATAGGGCCGGGGGGCAGGGCGAACACTGAAGCTTTCTTT.

This clone was seen a handful of times. The chain recombines TRBV19 with TRBJ1-5; possibly TRBD1 for D (5 bases). The ends were cut back, 8 bases at V and 2 bases at J, with 10 bases in the middle. The CDR3 extends over 13 amino acids. The germline V gene encodes CDR1 LNHDA and CDR2 SQIVND (reference sequence). DNA for the CDR3: TGTGCCAGTCAAGGGGTTCGCAATCAGCCCCAGCATTTT. Translating gives CASQGVRNQPQHF.

V and J are TRBV29-1 and TRBJ2-1; 10 positions match TRBD2. This CDR3 comprises 16 residues. The ends lost 1 base at V and 4 bases at J; junction bases unmatched: 7. Germline assignment: CDR1 SQVTM and CDR2 ANQGSEA. CDR3: CSVEGVAGGQYNEQFF. The DNA for the CDR3 is TGCAGCGTTGAAGGGGTAGCGGGAGGCCAGTACAATGAGCAGTTCTTC.

The DNA of the CDR3 is TGCGCCAGCAGCCCTACAGGGGGCCAAGAGACCCAGTACTTC. It specifies CASSPTGGQETQYF. The gene calls are TRBV5-1 and TRBJ2-5; 8 bases agree with TRBD1. The length of the CDR3 is 14 residues. Per the germline V gene, CDR1 is SGHRS and CDR2 is YFSETQ. V lost 4 bases and J lost 1; bases outside the gene matches: 3.

There are a few counts of this clone. The chain has TRBV12-3 or TRBV12-4 and TRBJ1-1; no clear D gene. Trimming removed 6 bases at V and 6 bases at J, with 11 bases between. This CDR3 has 12 residues. CDR3 coding DNA: TGTGCCAGCAGCCATAGACAATCTGAAGCTTTCTTT. Translated: CASSHRQSEAFF.

V gene TRBV3-1 (or the pseudogene TRBV3-2) combines with J gene TRBJ2-5; 9 bases line up with TRBD2. The trim removed 0 bases at V and 3 bases at J, leaving 5 bases unmatched. CDR3 length equals 16 residues. Germline assignment: CDR1 LGHDT and CDR2 YNNKEL (reference sequence). The CDR3 is CASSQDLASGEETQYF. The CDR3 DNA is TGTGCCAGCAGCCAAGATTTGGCTAGCGGGGAAGAGACCCAGTACTTC.

The chain couples TRBV5-1 to TRBJ1-1; TRBD1 matches 10 bases. This CDR3 is built from 16 residues. The germline V gene encodes CDR1 SGHRS and CDR2 YFSETQ. V shed 0 bases, J shed 3 bases, and the junction held 5 bases outside the gene matches. The CDR3 protein is CASSLEAGTGDTEAFF. CDR3 in DNA: TGCGCCAGCAGCTTGGAGGCCGGGACAGGGGACACTGAAGCTTTCTTT.

Regarding this clone: This specimen includes other DNA sequences encoding the same CDR3. This sequence joins TRBV7-9 and TRBJ1-5; 10 bases fit TRBD1. This CDR3 spans 16 amino acids. The trim removed 4 bases at V and 2 bases at J, leaving 5 bases unmatched. Per the germline V gene, CDR1 is SEHNR and CDR2 is FQNEAQ (reference sequence). CDR3 bases: TGTGCCAGCAGCTCCTCCGGGACAGGGGGCAATCAGCCCCAGCATTTT. It codes for CASSSSGTGGNQPQHF.

The chain couples TRBV5-8 to TRBJ2-7, with 14 bases matching TRBD2. The J segment lost 2 bases and the V segment lost 4 bases, leaving 5 bases of the junction unmatched. In germline, CDR1 is SGHTS, CDR2 YDEGEE. This CDR3 has 16 amino acids. CDR3 protein: CASSGGLAGDPYEQYF. The CDR3 DNA reads as TGTGCCAGCAGCGGGGGACTAGCGGGAGACCCCTACGAGCAGTACTTC.

The chain combines TRBV21-1 with TRBJ1-5; TRBD1, the table's D call, lacks a check against the DNA. TRBV21-1 is assigned pseudogene status. The CDR3 is made up of 19 amino acids. In DNA form, the CDR3 reads TGTGCCAGCAGCAAACGAGAGGGACAGGGGGATTATAGCAATCAGCCCCAGCATTTT. Translating gives CASSKREGQGDYSNQPQHF.

The V and J genes are TRBV5-1 and TRBJ2-3; 7 bases align to TRBD2. This CDR3 is 16 amino acids long. V gave up 4 bases and J gave up 2 bases; unmatched junction bases: 10. Germline V gene lookup returns CDR1 SGHRS and CDR2 YFSETQ. The CDR3: CASSPGLVGITDTQYF. DNA of the CDR3: TGCGCCAGCAGCCCAGGACTAGTGGGGATCACAGATACGCAGTATTTT.